The 9 T cell receptor beta chains below come from one sample, sequenced in a study of blood T cell repertoires in COVID-19. Generated by immunoSEQ multiplex PCR, the TCRdb table keeps only in-frame clones and is missing some. The sample yields 150,000 to 200,000 clones, about 83% seen once. Sequenced: peripheral blood. These receptors originate from an elderly woman with acute or convalescent COVID-19.

This chain joins TRBV7-3 and TRBJ2-3, with 12 bases lining up with TRBD2. In germline, CDR1 is SGHTA, CDR2 FQGTGA. Trimming at V came to 2 bases and at J to 2 bases, leaving 2 bases not matched to a gene. This CDR3 contains 16 residues. CDR3 protein: CASSLLAGGLTDTQYF. Here the CDR3 DNA reads TGTGCCAGCAGCTTACTAGCGGGAGGGCTCACAGATACGCAGTATTTT.

A single count supports this clone. The rearrangement uses TRBV5-1 and TRBJ2-7; possible D gene TRBD2, 5 bases. Germline V gives CDR1 SGHRS, CDR2 YFSETQ. V lost 2 bases and J 5 bases, leaving 14 bases between the germline ends. The CDR3 loop spans 14 amino acids. The CDR3 nucleotides are TGCGCCAGCAGCTTTGGACCCTCGGGGAACGAGCAGTACTTC. Translation: CASSFGPSGNEQYF.

V usage is TRBV19 and J usage is TRBJ1-3, with 8 bases that match TRBD1. The trim removed 7 bases at V and 4 bases at J, leaving 9 bases unmatched. The CDR3 sequence is 15 residues long. Per the germline V gene, CDR1 is LNHDA and CDR2 is SQIVND (reference sequence). The DNA of the CDR3 is TGTGCCAGTATACGGGGGACAGGTGACGGAAACACCATATATTTT. Its protein product is CASIRGTGDGNTIYF.

As DNA, the CDR3 is TGCAGCGTTATCCCCGGGACTCAGTCCGGCTACACCTTC. Protein: CSVIPGTQSGYTF. This chain links TRBV29-1 with TRBJ1-2, with a possible D match to TRBD1 (5 bases). V shed 5 bases and J shed 8 bases, with 18 bases lying between them. This CDR3 comprises 13 residues. Germline V gives CDR1 SQVTM, CDR2 ANQGSEA.

This chain connects TRBV4-1 to TRBJ1-4, with 8 bases lining up with TRBD1. The V gene end was trimmed by 5 bases and the J gene end by 4 bases; junction bases not matched to a gene: 6. Germline V gene lookup returns CDR1 MGHRA and CDR2 YSYEKL. This CDR3 contains 15 residues. CDR3 loop: CASSLRTGSNEKLFF. The CDR3 region has the DNA TGCGCCAGCAGCTTGCGGACAGGGAGTAATGAAAAACTGTTTTTT.

This clone showed up just a few times. The rearrangement uses TRBV12-3 or TRBV12-4 and TRBJ2-2; a possible D gene is TRBD2 (6 bases). There are 13 residues in the CDR3. The CDR3 coding sequence is TGTGTCTCGAGGGGACTTCGCACCGGGGAGCTGTTTTTT. Translated: CVSRGLRTGELFF.

In DNA form, the CDR3 reads TGTGCCAGCAGTACTTCCGGGACAGGGAACTCCGGTGAAGCTTTCTTT. Its translation: CASSTSGTGNSGEAFF. The chain combines TRBV3-1 (or the pseudogene TRBV3-2) with TRBJ1-1; 9 bases align to TRBD1. J was trimmed by 7 bases and V by 6 bases; bases with no gene match: 15. This CDR3 is 16 amino acids long. Germline V gene sequence: CDR1 LGHDT, CDR2 YNNKEL (reference sequence).

This clone was seen only a few times. The chain joins TRBV19 to TRBJ1-2; a weak D match, TRBD1 (5 bases). There are 15 residues in the CDR3. Trimming cost V 7 bases and J 0 bases, with 15 bases left between them. Germline lookup yields CDR1 LNHDA and CDR2 SQIVND (reference sequence). CDR3 sequence reads: CASTDRQTPNYGYTF. In DNA form, the CDR3 reads TGTGCCAGTACCGATCGACAGACCCCTAACTATGGCTACACCTTC.

The J gene is TRBJ1-2, the V gene TRBV20-1; no definite D call. This CDR3 comprises 11 residues. Deletions cut 3 bases from V and 5 bases from J, with 7 bases between. CDR1 DFQATT and CDR2 SNEGSKA come from the germline V gene (reference sequence). The CDR3 region has the DNA TGCAGTGCTAGTAGCGTTTATGGCTACACCTTC. Its translation is CSASSVYGYTF.